The 27 T cell receptor beta chains below were found in one sample sequenced in a study of blood T cell repertoires in COVID-19. Measured with immunoSEQ multiplex PCR; TCRdb has only the in-frame clones, and not every one. The table includes about 360,000 clones, about 90% detected once. The source material was PBMCs or T cells enriched from blood (not recorded which). The receptor set was obtained from a man aged 25-45 years who had recovered from COVID-19.

This chain links TRBV11-2 with TRBJ1-6; 7 bases match TRBD1. The length of the CDR3 is 14 residues. V gave up 3 bases and J gave up 12 bases; unmatched junction bases: 8. Germline assignment: CDR1 SGHAT and CDR2 FQNNGV. CDR3 sequence (DNA): TGTGCCAGCAGCTTCGGACAGGCAACAGGACCCCTCCACTTT. Its translation is CASSFGQATGPLHF.

The chain is built from TRBV5-1 and TRBJ1-1; 7 bases map to TRBD1. Per the germline V gene, CDR1 is SGHRS and CDR2 is YFSETQ. V lost 0 bases to trimming and J lost 5 bases; unmatched junction nucleotides: 4. The CDR3 is 14 residues long. The CDR3 DNA is TGCGCCAGCAGCTTGGAGGGGGCGCGAACTGAAGCTTTCTTT. Translating it yields CASSLEGARTEAFF.

The V and J genes are TRBV5-8 and TRBJ2-2; TRBD1 aligns across 8 bases. V lost 6 bases, J lost 7 bases, and 11 bases stayed unmatched. The CDR3 spans 15 residues. Germline V gives CDR1 SGHTS, CDR2 YDEGEE. As DNA, the CDR3 is TGTGCCAGCAAATCGACAGGGGCCGTAGTCGGGGAGCTGTTTTTT. Its protein product is CASKSTGAVVGELFF.

V and J are TRBV9 and TRBJ2-3, with 11 bases that match TRBD2. The CDR3 is made up of 20 amino acids. The trim removed 0 bases at V and 1 base at J, leaving 13 bases unmatched. The V gene's germline CDR1 is SGDLS and CDR2 YYNGEE. The CDR3 nucleotides are TGTGCCAGCAGCGTAGCAGGACTAGCGGGTACAGCCCCCCGCACAGATACGCAGTATTTT. This translates into CASSVAGLAGTAPRTDTQYF.

The chain has TRBV19 and TRBJ1-4; tentatively, D is TRBD1 (6 bases). Deletions cut 8 bases from V and 8 bases from J, with 18 bases between. The germline V gene encodes CDR1 LNHDA and CDR2 SQIVND (reference sequence). The CDR3 length is 14 residues. The CDR3 protein is CASSPQGLEEKLFF. For the CDR3, the DNA is TGTGCCAGTTCACCACAGGGCTTGGAGGAAAAACTGTTTTTT.

This sequence joins TRBV27 and TRBJ2-1, with a tentative D call TRBD2 (7 bases). Trimming removed 4 bases at V and 10 bases at J, with 20 bases between. This CDR3 comprises 15 residues. Germline values: CDR1 MNHEY, CDR2 SMNVEV (reference sequence). CDR3 bases: TGTGCCAGCAGTTCCTTGGGGGGGGGCCGGAGGGAGCAGTTCTTC. Translation: CASSSLGGGRREQFF.

The chain couples TRBV30 to TRBJ2-1; no definite D call. The germline V gene encodes CDR1 GTSNPN and CDR2 SVGIG (reference sequence). The length of the CDR3 is 12 residues. Deletions cut 5 bases from V and 0 bases from J, with 5 bases between. The CDR3 DNA reads as TGTGCCTGGGAATACTCCTACAATGAGCAGTTCTTC. Protein: CAWEYSYNEQFF.

The chain carries TRBV27 and TRBJ2-7; a possible D gene is TRBD2 (5 bases). CDR3 length equals 14 residues. The V gene lost 5 bases and the J gene lost 3 bases, with 14 bases spanning the gap. The germline V gene has CDR1 MNHEY and CDR2 SMNVEV (reference sequence). CDR3 bases: TGTGCCAGCAGTCCCCGGACTGGTTTCTACGAGCAGTACTTC. The encoded protein is CASSPRTGFYEQYF.

The chain recombines TRBV4-3 with TRBJ1-5, with TRBD1 identical over 7 bases. CDR1 is LGHNA, CDR2 YSLEER, per germline. The CDR3 has 15 amino acids. Losses at the gene ends were 6 bases for V and 0 bases for J; bases not matched to a gene: 5. CDR3 loop: CASSDRVTSNQPQHF. The CDR3 DNA reads as TGCGCCAGCAGTGACAGGGTAACTAGCAATCAGCCCCAGCATTTT.

As regards this clone: An end of the junction does not agree with germline; a read error may underlie this. The chain couples TRBV7-7 to TRBJ2-5; 9 bases are shared with TRBD2. CDR1 is SSHAT, CDR2 FNYEAQ, per germline (reference sequence). The CDR3 is made up of 15 amino acids. In DNA form, the CDR3 reads TGTGCTAGCAGCTTTCGCGGGGGGGCGGTGGAGACCCAGTACTTC. It is translated as CASSFRGGAVETQYF.

The chain recombines TRBV6-5 with TRBJ1-6; no reliable D call. This CDR3 region has 15 residues. The V gene's germline CDR1 is MNHEY and CDR2 SVGAGI. The V and J ends lost 7 bases and 4 bases respectively, with 14 bases between them. CDR3 residues: CASIEDGSYNSPLHF. Here the CDR3 DNA reads TGTGCCAGCATCGAGGACGGGAGTTATAATTCACCCCTCCACTTT.

The gene calls are TRBV2 and TRBJ1-1, with D tentatively TRBD1 (5 bases). Trimming left V 7 bases short and J 5 bases short, with 14 bases between. CDR1 is SNHLY and CDR2 is FYNNEI in the germline V gene. CDR3 length: 13 amino acids. The CDR3 coding sequence is TGTGCCAGCACCGAAACCGGGGGAACTGAAGCTTTCTTT. This codes for CASTETGGTEAFF.

This clone has only one observation. The V and J genes are TRBV9 and TRBJ1-1; D is unclear. Germline-derived CDR1 and CDR2 are SGDLS and YYNGEE. The CDR3 has 13 amino acids. V was cut by 4 bases and J by 3 bases, with 10 bases left in between. CDR3 sequence (DNA): TGTGCCAGCAGCTCACCCCGGGACACTGAAGCTTTCTTT. Translation gives CASSSPRDTEAFF.

The chain couples TRBV12-3 or TRBV12-4 to TRBJ1-6; D is ambiguous. This CDR3 comprises 13 residues. Trimming shortened V by 6 bases and J by 5 bases, and 8 bases separated the two germline ends. The CDR3 region has the DNA TGTGCCAGCAGGGCGGCCAATAATTCACCCCTCCACTTT. Translating gives CASRAANNSPLHF.

This chain connects TRBV5-4 to TRBJ1-2, with D uncertain. Germline CDR1 SGHNT, CDR2 YYREEE (reference sequence). V gave up 3 bases and J gave up 0 bases, with 12 bases separating them. The CDR3 runs to 15 residues. The CDR3, as DNA: TGTGCCAGCAGCTCCCAGGAAAAAGCTAACTATGGCTACACCTTC. It specifies CASSSQEKANYGYTF.

The chain recombines TRBV6-5 with TRBJ2-1; TRBD2 matches at 8 bases. Trimming cost V 10 bases and J 16 bases; bases outside gene matches: 9. Germline CDR1 reads MNHEY; CDR2 reads SVGAGI. The CDR3 length is 10 residues. This chain's CDR3 is CATFGTRTFF. In DNA, the CDR3 is TGTGCCACCTTTGGGACTAGGACCTTCTTC.

CDR3 loop: CASDIAGGNNEQFF. CDR3 DNA sequence: TGTGCCAGCGATATAGCGGGGGGCAATAATGAGCAGTTCTTC. This chain uses TRBV6-5 with TRBJ2-1, with 10 bases fitting TRBD2. CDR1 is MNHEY, CDR2 SVGAGI, per germline. The J segment lost 7 bases and the V segment lost 8 bases, leaving 8 bases of the junction unmatched. The CDR3 totals 14 residues.

Details on this clone: The same CDR3 is also encoded by other DNA sequences in this sample. The chain joins TRBV6-5 to TRBJ1-2; D gene ambiguous. Trimming took off 2 bases at V and 2 bases at J, with 6 bases between the two ends. Germline V gene data show CDR1 as MNHEY and CDR2 as SVGAGI. The CDR3 sequence is 13 residues long. The CDR3 region is CASSYVQNYGYTF. CDR3 coding DNA: TGTGCCAGCAGTTACGTACAGAACTATGGCTACACCTTC.

The gene calls are TRBV5-4 and TRBJ1-6, with 7 bases identical to TRBD1. V was clipped by 0 bases and J by 6 bases; unmatched bases: 3. The CDR3 has 15 amino acids. Germline V gives CDR1 SGHNT, CDR2 YYREEE (reference sequence). For the CDR3, the DNA is TGTGCCAGCAGCTTGGAGACAGGGTTTAATTCACCCCTCCACTTT. Its protein is CASSLETGFNSPLHF.

V and J are TRBV27 and TRBJ1-1; D is perhaps TRBD1 (5 bases). CDR3 length: 13 residues. V shed 8 bases and J shed 7 bases, with 17 bases lying between them. In germline, CDR1 is MNHEY, CDR2 SMNVEV (reference sequence). The CDR3, as DNA: TGTGCCAGCTGGGGCGGGAGGGCAATTGAAGCTTTCTTT. Its protein is CASWGGRAIEAFF.

This chain connects TRBV11-2 to TRBJ1-2; 8 bases align to TRBD1. The CDR3 is 13 residues long. The V segment lost 6 bases and the J segment 4 bases; nucleotides outside the gene matches: 4. Germline CDR1 reads SGHAT; CDR2 reads FQNNGV. This CDR3 is CASSQQGVYGYTF. In DNA, the CDR3 is TGTGCCAGCAGTCAACAGGGGGTCTATGGCTACACCTTC.

The J gene is TRBJ2-7, the V gene TRBV11-3, with D possibly TRBD1 on 6 matching bases. Trimming stripped 5 bases from V and 7 bases from J, with 15 bases between. The CDR3 totals 13 residues. Germline V lookup: CDR1 SGHNT, CDR2 YENEEA. CDR3 in amino acids: CASSRDNLGEQYF. The CDR3 bases are TGTGCCAGCAGCCGGGACAACTTAGGAGAGCAGTACTTC.

This clone occurred a few times. The chain links TRBV3-1 (or the pseudogene TRBV3-2) to TRBJ1-2; 7 bases line up with TRBD1. The CDR3 is made up of 18 amino acids. V lost 1 base and J lost 0; bases outside the gene matches: 11. Germline lookup yields CDR1 LGHDT and CDR2 YNNKEL (reference sequence). This CDR3 is CASSQARTRGLPNYGYTF. The CDR3, as DNA: TGTGCCAGCAGCCAAGCCAGGACAAGGGGGCTTCCTAACTATGGCTACACCTTC.

The chain links TRBV18 to TRBJ2-7, with a possible D match to TRBD1 (6 bases). The ends were cut back, 1 base at V and 4 bases at J, with 11 bases in the middle. Germline V gene data show CDR1 as KGHSH and CDR2 as LQKENI. The CDR3 loop spans 14 amino acids. Here the CDR3 reads CASSPRTVLYEQYF. The DNA for the CDR3 is TGTGCCAGCTCACCACGGACAGTCCTATACGAGCAGTACTTC.

The rearrangement links TRBV18 to TRBJ1-3; D unclear. This CDR3 spans 16 amino acids. The V end lost 1 base, the J end lost 2 bases, and 12 bases lay between the germline ends. Germline V CDR1 and CDR2: KGHSH, LQKENI. Written as DNA, the CDR3 is TGTGCCAGCTCACCACTTTCCATTGGGCCTGGAAACACCATATATTTT. It encodes CASSPLSIGPGNTIYF.

The rearrangement uses TRBV18 and TRBJ1-1; possibly TRBD1 for D (5 bases). Trimming shortened V by 4 bases and J by 4 bases, and 16 bases separated the two germline ends. The CDR3 is made up of 15 amino acids. Germline-derived CDR1 and CDR2 are KGHSH and LQKENI. The CDR3 spells CASSRLGGIPTEAFF. In DNA form, the CDR3 reads TGTGCCAGCTCACGGCTGGGGGGTATCCCCACTGAAGCTTTCTTT. The variable domain in full, completed from reference TRBV18 and TRBJ1-1, reads NAGVMQNPRHLVRRRGQEARLRCSPMKGHSHVYWYRQLPEEGLKFMVYLQKENIIDESGMPKERFSAEFPKEGPSILRIQQVVRGDSAAYFCASSRLGGIPTEAFFGQGTRLTVV.

The rearrangement uses TRBV19 and TRBJ1-2; the D gene is possibly TRBD1 (5 bases). V lost 1 base and J lost 2, with 20 bases in between. Germline loops: CDR1 LNHDA, CDR2 SQIVND (reference sequence). The CDR3 consists of 18 residues. The CDR3 DNA reads as TGTGCCAGTAGTATAGTCGGGGGGTTGATGGTTCGGAACTATGGCTACACCTTC. It translates to CASSIVGGLMVRNYGYTF.